This T cell receptor beta chain was sequenced in a study of T cells after yellow fever vaccination. This clonotype has more than one count but fewer than ten. TCRdb reprocessed the 5' RACE reads via MiXCR and lists one record per CDR3 protein. This sample carries approximately 300,000 distinct CDR3 sequences, about 6.6% of them seen once, and the ten largest clones take 15% to 20%. With 0 bases clipped from V and 6 bases from J, the junction kept 7 bases outside the gene matches. This CDR3 is 15 amino acids long. Germline CDR1 and CDR2: SGHRS and YFSETQ. The clonotype was recovered from a man aged 18 to 29 who received the YFV17D yellow fever vaccine. The rearrangement uses TRBV5-1 and TRBJ2-3, with 7 nucleotides matching TRBD2. The starting material was PBMCs, obtained about 49 days after the first yellow fever vaccination. The CDR3 loop reads CASSLDPAGTDTQYF. DNA for the CDR3: TGCGCCAGCAGCTTGGATCCAGCGGGGACGGATACGCAGTATTTT. Together with reference TRBV5-1 and TRBJ2-3, the CDR3 gives the full variable domain: KAGVTQTPRYLIKTRGQQVTLSCSPISGHRSVSWYQQTPGQGLQFLFEYFSETQRNKGNFPGRFSGRQFSNSRSEMNVSTLELGDSALYLCASSLDPAGTDTQYFGPGTRLTVL.